Given below is one T cell receptor beta chain in context. The specificity of this receptor is unknown. Base qualities are missing; no much larger clone stands one base away. These data originate in a study of blood T cell repertoires in COVID-19 (dated by TCRdb to the early 2020s). Describing the broader study: The collaborator samples originated in the United States, Italy and Spain and spanned the acute and convalescent phases of COVID-19. The prospective study material was composed of cDNA or gDNA derived from T cells, B-cell-depleted T cells, or PBMCs. The dataset comprised deeply sampled blood TCRbeta repertoires from subjects exposed to, actively infected with, or recovered from COVID-19. The repertoires were released in a freely available public database meant as a resource for research on the immune response to SARS-CoV-2. The samples were drawn from the first 160 participants of the ongoing ImmuneRACE study and from roughly 1,300 subjects provided by 6 global collaborators. The sample metadata nearly always contained a de-identified subject ID, COVID-19 status, age in years and sex. Where available, HLA class I and class II types were taken from metadata supplied by the sample provider and were not determined by assay-based typing.

The junction shows trimming of 5 bases on V and 10 bases on J, and the gene matches do not reach 16 bases of it. From the cysteine through the phenylalanine, the CDR3 covers 17 amino acids. Here the CDR3 DNA is all that survives: 51 bases in frame from base 1. Reading the germline V gene gives CDR1 SGHDN and CDR2 FVKESK. Study-level results and caveats: The amount of clinical and demographic metadata varied by source and participant and was provided uncurated.

TCRbeta CDR3 regions were amplified from genomic DNA using the immunoSEQ Assay, a bias-controlled multiplex PCR. In the paper's pipeline: The number of nucleated cells in each sample was estimated from the amplification of reference gene primers within the assay. Sequence reads were collapsed and filtered to measure the absolute abundance of every unique TCRbeta CDR3 rearrangement. For each sample, productive Simpson clonality was calculated as the square root of Simpson's diversity index over productive rearrangements. TCRdb holds this immuneACCESS table with in-frame rearrangements only. Some clones are missing; in checked studies, unresolved V genes explain under half, and the rest has no known cause. V and J calls and clone size follow that table, whereas D and trimming were derived from the DNA. The sample yields about 16,000 clones; roughly nine tenths were counted once. Of the sample, less than 6% is held by the ten largest clones.

Collaborating institutions collected whole blood in K2EDTA tubes following their own protocols. For TCRbeta analysis, collaborators shipped samples in one of three forms: frozen whole blood, isolated PBMCs, or DNA extracted from either of those sample types. The TCR comes from a human donor in a cohort sampled during active COVID-19. This chain is built from TRBV14 and TRBJ2-1; 11 central nucleotides agree with TRBD1. Sequenced material: peripheral blood. The CDR3 here reads CASSYTLGGQGVLEQFF. The nucleotide sequence is TGTGCCAGCAGCTATACGCTCGGGGGACAGGGGGTGTTGGAGCAGTTCTTC.